The 11 T cell receptor beta chains presented below share a single source sample, sequenced in a study of Tregs in tolerant kidney transplant recipients. The assay was immunoSEQ multiplex PCR, and TCRdb's table has in-frame clones only and misses some. The data show some 21,000 clones, with approximately 84% seen just once and roughly a quarter held by the top ten. Related graft donors supplied nonmyeloablative bone marrow transplants, and mixed chimerism was transient. The material was CD8+ T cells from blood (PBMCs), obtained 6 months after the transplant. These receptors were obtained from a human patient who received a combined kidney and bone marrow transplant. The T cells may partly be graft donor cells.

J is TRBJ2-3 and V is TRBV21-1; TRBD1 is the table's D call, not checked against the DNA. TRBV21-1 has pseudogene status. The CDR3 totals 14 residues. The CDR3 spells CASSKVGSTDTQYF. In DNA, the CDR3 is TGTGCCAGCAGCAAAGTGGGCAGCACAGATACGCAGTATTTT.

The rearrangement uses TRBV30 and TRBJ2-5; 8 bases match TRBD2. With 4 bases clipped from V and 2 bases from J, the junction kept 9 bases outside the gene matches. This CDR3 is built from 15 residues. Germline V gene lookup returns CDR1 GTSNPN and CDR2 SVGIG (reference sequence). CDR3 DNA sequence: TGTGCCTGGACCCCGGGGGGGGAGCTTCAAGAGACCCAGTACTTC. It is translated as CAWTPGGELQETQYF.

The chain uses TRBV27 and TRBJ2-1, with 7 bases that match TRBD2. CDR3 length: 14 residues. The germline gives CDR1 MNHEY, CDR2 SMNVEV (reference sequence). Trimming cost V 7 bases and J 4 bases; bases outside gene matches: 7. CDR3 DNA sequence: TGTGCCAGCAAGTCCGGGAGGATATACAATGAGCAGTTCTTC. Its protein is CASKSGRIYNEQFF.

This clone turned up a few times. J is TRBJ1-1 and V is TRBV4-1; D call uncertain. The germline V gene has CDR1 MGHRA and CDR2 YSYEKL. This CDR3 spans 11 amino acids. V was clipped by 1 base and J by 11 bases, with 8 bases between them. In DNA form, the CDR3 reads TGCGCCAGCAGCCAAGCCGGGGTCGCTTTCTTT. Protein: CASSQAGVAFF.

The V and J genes are TRBV7-2 and TRBJ2-3; 9 bases map to TRBD2. The V segment lost 5 bases and the J segment 3 bases; nucleotides outside the gene matches: 15. The CDR3 length is 18 residues. CDR1 is SGHTA and CDR2 is FQGNSA in the germline V gene. The CDR3 coding sequence is TGTGCCAGCAGCACGAGGGTAGCTAGCGGGACCATGACAGATACGCAGTATTTT. Translated, it gives CASSTRVASGTMTDTQYF.

This chain joins TRBV7-2 and TRBJ2-7; D remains unclear. V lost 1 base and J lost 5, with 15 bases in between. The CDR3 covers 15 residues. The germline gives CDR1 SGHTA, CDR2 FQGNSA. For the CDR3, the DNA is TGTGCCAGCAGCTTAGGCGGCTCGAGCGCCCACGAGCAGTACTTC. This translates into CASSLGGSSAHEQYF.

The chain employs TRBV9 and TRBJ2-3; no reliable D call. Germline V gene lookup returns CDR1 SGDLS and CDR2 YYNGEE. This CDR3 comprises 15 residues. Trimming shortened V by 2 bases and J by 0 bases, and 10 bases separated the two germline ends. The CDR3 reads CASSVRESSTDTQYF. The CDR3 DNA reads as TGTGCCAGCAGCGTGCGAGAATCCAGCACAGATACGCAGTATTTT.

The J gene is TRBJ2-3, the V gene TRBV9; TRBD2 agrees at 7 bases. The CDR3 has 16 amino acids. The V gene end was trimmed by 4 bases and the J gene end by 5 bases; junction bases not matched to a gene: 13. Looked up from germline, CDR1 is SGDLS and CDR2 is YYNGEE. In nucleotides, the CDR3 is TGTGCCAGCAGCTTCGCTAGCGGTGGGATGGGAGATACGCAGTATTTT. Amino acids: CASSFASGGMGDTQYF. Together with reference TRBV9 and TRBJ2-3, the CDR3 gives the full variable domain: DSGVTQTPKHLITATGQRVTLRCSPRSGDLSVYWYQQSLDQGLQFLIQYYNGEERAKGNILERFSAQQFPDLHSELNLSSLELGDSALYFCASSFASGGMGDTQYFGPGTRLTVL.

The chain combines TRBV15 with TRBJ2-1; 10 nucleotides line up with TRBD1. The CDR3 runs to 15 residues. V lost 3 bases and J lost 11; bases outside the gene matches: 10. Germline-derived CDR1 and CDR2 are LNHNV and YYDKDF (reference sequence). CDR3 DNA sequence: TGTGCCACCAGCAGGACCGGGACAGGGGATGTCCAGCAGTTCTTC. This translates into CATSRTGTGDVQQFF.

A single count supports this clone. V and J are TRBV11-1 and TRBJ2-2, with 7 bases lining up with TRBD2. The V gene end was trimmed by 5 bases and the J gene end by 6 bases; junction bases not matched to a gene: 9. The CDR3 is 15 amino acids. Germline V gives CDR1 SGHAT, CDR2 FQDESV (reference sequence). The CDR3 nucleotides read TGTGCCAGCAGCCCTGAGCGGGGAATCTCCGGGGAGCTGTTTTTT. Its protein product is CASSPERGISGELFF.

The V and J genes are TRBV13 and TRBJ2-7; TRBD1 matches at 8 bases. The V and J ends lost 6 bases and 3 bases, in that order; junction bases with no gene match: 4. The germline gives CDR1 PRHDT, CDR2 FYEKMQ (reference sequence). This CDR3 is 13 amino acids long. CDR3 loop: CASRGQGRYEQYF. The CDR3 region has the DNA TGTGCCAGCAGAGGACAGGGTCGCTACGAGCAGTACTTC.